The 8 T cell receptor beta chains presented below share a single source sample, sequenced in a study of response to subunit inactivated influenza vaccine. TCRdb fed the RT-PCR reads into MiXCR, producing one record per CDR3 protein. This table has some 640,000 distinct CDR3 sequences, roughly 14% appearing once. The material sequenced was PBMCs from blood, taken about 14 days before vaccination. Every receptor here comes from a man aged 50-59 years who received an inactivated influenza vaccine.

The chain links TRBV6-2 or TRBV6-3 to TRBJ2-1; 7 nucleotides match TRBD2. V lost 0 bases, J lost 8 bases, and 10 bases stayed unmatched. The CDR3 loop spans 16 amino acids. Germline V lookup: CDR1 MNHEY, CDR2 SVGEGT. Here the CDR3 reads CASSYSLGEGQYEQFF. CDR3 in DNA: TGTGCCAGCAGTTACTCGTTGGGGGAGGGCCAGTATGAGCAGTTCTTC.

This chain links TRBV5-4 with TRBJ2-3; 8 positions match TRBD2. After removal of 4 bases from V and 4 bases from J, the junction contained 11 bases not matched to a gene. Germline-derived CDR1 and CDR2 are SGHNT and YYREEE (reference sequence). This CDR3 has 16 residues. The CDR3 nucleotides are TGTGCCAGCAGCCCGGGGGGGCTAGCGGGCTCAGATACGCAGTATTTT. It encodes CASSPGGLAGSDTQYF. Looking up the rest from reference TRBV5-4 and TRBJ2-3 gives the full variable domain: ETGVTQSPTHLIKTRGQQVTLRCSSQSGHNTVSWYQQALGQGPQFIFQYYREEENGRGNFPPRFSGLQFPNYSSELNVNALELDDSALYLCASSPGGLAGSDTQYFGPGTRLTVL.

CDR3 amino acids: CSAEGDQYQETQYF. The CDR3 DNA reads TGCAGTGCCGAGGGGGACCAGTACCAAGAGACCCAGTACTTC. V gene TRBV20-1 combines with J gene TRBJ2-5; TRBD1 might be the D (6 bases). CDR3 length: 14 amino acids. CDR1 is DFQATT, CDR2 SNEGSKA, per germline (reference sequence). V was pared by 6 bases and J by 0 bases, with 14 bases between.

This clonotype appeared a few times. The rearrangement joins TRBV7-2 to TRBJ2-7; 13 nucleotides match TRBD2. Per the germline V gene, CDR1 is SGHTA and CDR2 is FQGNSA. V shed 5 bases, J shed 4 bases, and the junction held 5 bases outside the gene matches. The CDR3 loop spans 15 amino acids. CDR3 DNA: TGTGCCAGCAGCCGGACTAGCGGGGGTGTTTACGAGCAGTACTTC. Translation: CASSRTSGGVYEQYF.

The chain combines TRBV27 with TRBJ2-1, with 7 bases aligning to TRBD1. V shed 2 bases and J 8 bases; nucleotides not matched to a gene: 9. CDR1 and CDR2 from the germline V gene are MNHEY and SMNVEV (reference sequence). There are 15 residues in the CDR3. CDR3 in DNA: TGTGCCAGCAGTTTAGGGATAGGGGGCATGGATGAGCAGTTCTTC. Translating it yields CASSLGIGGMDEQFF.

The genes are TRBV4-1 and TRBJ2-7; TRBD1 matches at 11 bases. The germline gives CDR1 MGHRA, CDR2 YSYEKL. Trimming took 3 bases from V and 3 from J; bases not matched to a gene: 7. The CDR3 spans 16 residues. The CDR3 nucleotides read TGCGCCAGCAGCCACCTCTTCGGGACAGGGGGCTACGAGCAGTACTTC. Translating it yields CASSHLFGTGGYEQYF.

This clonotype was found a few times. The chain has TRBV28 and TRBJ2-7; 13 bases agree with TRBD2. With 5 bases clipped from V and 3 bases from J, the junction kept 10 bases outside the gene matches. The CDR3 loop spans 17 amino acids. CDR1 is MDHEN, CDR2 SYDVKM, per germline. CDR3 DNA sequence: TGTGCCAGCAGTCCTTCGGGACTAGCGGGGAGACGCTACGAGCAGTACTTC. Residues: CASSPSGLAGRRYEQYF.

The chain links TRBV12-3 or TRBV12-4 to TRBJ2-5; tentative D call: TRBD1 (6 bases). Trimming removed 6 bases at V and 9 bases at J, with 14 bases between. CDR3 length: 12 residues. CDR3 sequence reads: CASRNRVGAQYF. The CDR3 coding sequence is TGTGCCAGCAGAAACAGGGTAGGGGCCCAGTACTTC.